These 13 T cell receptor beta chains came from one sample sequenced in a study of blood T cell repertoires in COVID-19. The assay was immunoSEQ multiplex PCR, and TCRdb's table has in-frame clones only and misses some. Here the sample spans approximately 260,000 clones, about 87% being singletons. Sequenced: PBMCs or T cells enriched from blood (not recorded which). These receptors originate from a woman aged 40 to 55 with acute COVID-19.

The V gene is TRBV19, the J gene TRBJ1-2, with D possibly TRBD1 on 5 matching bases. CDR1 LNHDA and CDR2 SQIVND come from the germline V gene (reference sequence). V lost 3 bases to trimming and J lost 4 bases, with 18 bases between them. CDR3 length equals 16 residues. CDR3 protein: CASSISGYPNVYGYTF. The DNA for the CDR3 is TGTGCCAGTAGTATCTCAGGGTACCCGAACGTCTATGGCTACACCTTC.

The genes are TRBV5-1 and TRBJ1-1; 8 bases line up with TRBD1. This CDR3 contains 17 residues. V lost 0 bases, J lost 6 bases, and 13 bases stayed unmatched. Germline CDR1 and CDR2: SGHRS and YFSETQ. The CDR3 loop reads CASSLGFRDRGRAEAFF. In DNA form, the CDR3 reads TGCGCCAGCAGCTTGGGTTTCCGAGACAGGGGAAGGGCTGAAGCTTTCTTT. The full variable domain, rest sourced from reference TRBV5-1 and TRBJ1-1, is KAGVTQTPRYLIKTRGQQVTLSCSPISGHRSVSWYQQTPGQGLQFLFEYFSETQRNKGNFPGRFSGRQFSNSRSEMNVSTLELGDSALYLCASSLGFRDRGRAEAFFGQGTRLTVV.

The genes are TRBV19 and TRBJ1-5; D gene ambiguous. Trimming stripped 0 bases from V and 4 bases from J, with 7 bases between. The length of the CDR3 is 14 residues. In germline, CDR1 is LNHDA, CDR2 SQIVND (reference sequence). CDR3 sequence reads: CASSIDLLNQPQHF. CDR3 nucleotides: TGTGCCAGTAGTATAGACCTACTTAATCAGCCCCAGCATTTT.

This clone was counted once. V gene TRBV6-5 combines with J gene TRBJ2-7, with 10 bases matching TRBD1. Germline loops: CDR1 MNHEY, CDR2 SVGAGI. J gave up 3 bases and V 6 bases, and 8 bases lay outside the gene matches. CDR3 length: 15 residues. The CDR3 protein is CASREGTGAFYEQYV. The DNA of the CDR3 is TGTGCCAGCAGGGAGGGGACAGGGGCTTTCTACGAGCAGTACGTC.

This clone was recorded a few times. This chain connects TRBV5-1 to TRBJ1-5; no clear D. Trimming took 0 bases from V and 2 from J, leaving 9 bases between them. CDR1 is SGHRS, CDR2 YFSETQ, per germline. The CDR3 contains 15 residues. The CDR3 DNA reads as TGCGCCAGCAGCTTGGCCTCGGGAGGCAATCAGCCCCAGCATTTT. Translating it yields CASSLASGGNQPQHF. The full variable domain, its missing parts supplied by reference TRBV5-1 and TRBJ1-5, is KAGVTQTPRYLIKTRGQQVTLSCSPISGHRSVSWYQQTPGQGLQFLFEYFSETQRNKGNFPGRFSGRQFSNSRSEMNVSTLELGDSALYLCASSLASGGNQPQHFGDGTRLSIL.

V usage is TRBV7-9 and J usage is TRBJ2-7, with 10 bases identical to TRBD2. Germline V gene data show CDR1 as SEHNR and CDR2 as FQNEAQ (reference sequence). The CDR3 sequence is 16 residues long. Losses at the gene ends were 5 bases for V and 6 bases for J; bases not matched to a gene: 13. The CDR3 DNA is TGTGCCAGCAGCCCCCCGCTAGCGGGAGTTGTCGGCGAGCAGTACTTC. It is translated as CASSPPLAGVVGEQYF.

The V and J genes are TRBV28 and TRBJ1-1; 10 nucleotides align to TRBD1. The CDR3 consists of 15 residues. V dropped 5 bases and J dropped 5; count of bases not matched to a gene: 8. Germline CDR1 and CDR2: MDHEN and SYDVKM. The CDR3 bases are TGTGCCAGCAGTATCTCGACAGGGGGCTTGACTGAAGCTTTCTTT. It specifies CASSISTGGLTEAFF.

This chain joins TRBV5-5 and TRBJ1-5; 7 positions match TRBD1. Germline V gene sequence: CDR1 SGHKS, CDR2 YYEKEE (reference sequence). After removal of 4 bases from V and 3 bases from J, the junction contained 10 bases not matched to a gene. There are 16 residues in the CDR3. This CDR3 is CASSLMDRSFNQPQHF. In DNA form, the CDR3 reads TGTGCCAGCAGCCTAATGGACAGGTCGTTCAATCAGCCCCAGCATTTT.

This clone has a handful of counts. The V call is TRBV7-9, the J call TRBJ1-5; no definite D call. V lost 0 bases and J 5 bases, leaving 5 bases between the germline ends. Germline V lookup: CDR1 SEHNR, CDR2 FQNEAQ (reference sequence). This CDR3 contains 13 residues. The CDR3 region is CASSLARYQPQHF. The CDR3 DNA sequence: TGTGCCAGCAGCTTAGCCAGGTATCAGCCCCAGCATTTT.

CDR3 in DNA: TGTGCCAGCAGCTTAGTGTTCGGAGCAGACAATGAGCAGTTCTTC. It translates to CASSLVFGADNEQFF. The V and J genes are TRBV7-2 and TRBJ2-1; D unresolved. Germline V gene data show CDR1 as SGHTA and CDR2 as FQGNSA. Trimming cost V 1 base and J 5 bases, with 12 bases left between them. The CDR3 extends over 15 amino acids.

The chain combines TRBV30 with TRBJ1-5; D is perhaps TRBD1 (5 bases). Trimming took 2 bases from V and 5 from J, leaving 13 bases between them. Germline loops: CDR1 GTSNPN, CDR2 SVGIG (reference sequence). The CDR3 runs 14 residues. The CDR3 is CAWSFGGTYQPQHF. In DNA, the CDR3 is TGTGCCTGGAGTTTCGGGGGGACCTATCAGCCCCAGCATTTT.

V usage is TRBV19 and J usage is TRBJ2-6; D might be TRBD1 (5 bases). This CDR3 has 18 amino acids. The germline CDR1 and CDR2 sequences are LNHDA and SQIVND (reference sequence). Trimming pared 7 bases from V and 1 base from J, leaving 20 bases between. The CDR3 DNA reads TGTGCCAGTACGGAAGTGGGGCTGGGGTATTCTGGGGCCAACGTCCTGACTTTC. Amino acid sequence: CASTEVGLGYSGANVLTF.

CDR3 coding DNA: TGTGCCAGCAGCTTAGGCGGGTATAATCAGCCCCAGCATTTT. It specifies CASSLGGYNQPQHF. The rearrangement joins TRBV7-8 to TRBJ1-5; D gene ambiguous. Germline values: CDR1 SGHVS, CDR2 FQNEAQ. The CDR3 spans 14 residues. Trimming stripped 1 base from V and 4 bases from J, with 8 bases between.